This entry is about one T cell receptor beta chain. Its specific antigen is unknown. One base away there is no much larger clone; base qualities are not given. Trimming leaves V shorter by 3 bases and J shorter by 6 bases, with the junction holding 10 bases beyond the gene matches. In the germline V gene, CDR1 corresponds to SNHLY and CDR2 to FYNNEI. The CDR3 runs 16 residues from the cysteine to the phenylalanine. The DNA shown is the 48-base CDR3, in frame from base 1. The record originates from a study of T cell responses to AZD1222 COVID-19 vaccine (dated by TCRdb to about 2021). Notes on the research overall: Because spike-specific TCR depth and breadth did not differ between the two schedules, AZD1222 recipients who got a second dose at roughly 4 weeks were pooled with those who got a second dose at roughly 12 weeks. TCR sequencing was performed for roughly 250 trial participants, of whom about 200 were given two doses of AZD1222 and approximately 25 were given two doses of MenACWY control vaccine. Trial participants were enrolled by age into 18-55, 56-69 and 70-plus year subgroups, with about 150, 27 and 61 TCR-sequenced participants respectively. The paper as a whole reports these results and caveats: After two AZD1222 doses, both the breadth and the depth of spike-specific TCRs were significantly higher than at day 0 and than in MenACWY recipients. Epitopes outside the regions mutated in the B.1.351 and B.1.1.7 variants were reportedly recognized by nearly half of the unique spike-specific TCRs. The whole spike protein was spanned by vaccine-associated CD4 TCRs, and dominant responses were seen in regions 160-218 and 743-854. Conclusions about previously exposed vaccinees are limited because only 5 or 6 AZD1222 recipients were SARS-CoV-2 seropositive at baseline. The 56-69-year group was small, and its depth increase did not reach significance, likely because of low power. Because no day 14 peak-response samples were available, repertoires were characterized only after the peak T cell response. Participants were mostly white British, with more females than males. The authors suggested clonal diversity may have been underestimated.

Reading the label with the study, this specimen's time point is: baseline before first vaccination. The vaccinee samples were drawn from two UK trials, COV001 and COV002, one of which was a single-blind randomized controlled phase 2/3 trial testing AZD1222 (ChAdOx1 nCoV-19) in healthy adults. For TCRbeta chain sequencing, PBMC samples from trial participants were taken at day 0 and at day 28 after the second dose. The CDR3 regions of human TCRbeta chains were subjected to immunosequencing. The published analysis was carried out like this. TCRs in the repertoires were matched against a reference library of SARS-CoV-2-specific TCRs that had been generated with the MIRA antigen-specificity platform. Breadth was defined as the fraction of unique TCRs that were SARS-CoV-2-associated, and depth was defined as the fraction of total T cells that were SARS-CoV-2-associated. Using the MIRA data, each spike-specific TCR was assigned both to the spike region to which the TCR was reactive and to a CD4 or CD8 class. Log10-transformed breadth and depth values were compared by one-way ANOVA with Sidak's multiple comparisons tests. The clones in this table, taken by TCRdb from immuneACCESS, are in-frame only. Not every clone is retained; where verified, under half of the shortfall comes from an unresolved V gene, and the cause of the rest is unknown. The V and J calls and clone size come from that table; D and trimming were worked out from the DNA. Across this sample there are 150,000 to 160,000 clones, with approximately 90% seen only once. The ten largest account for around 3% of the sample.

Rearrangement joined TRBV2 to TRBJ2-7; 11 central bases correspond to TRBD2. This sample comprised peripheral blood, obtained on day 0 of AZD1222 vaccination. The TCR originated in an adult in good health. The DNA sequence is as follows: TGTGCCAGCAGTGACGTAACTAGCGGGGGCCGCCTCGAGCAGTACTTC. Translated, this is CASSDVTSGGRLEQYF.